The 20 T cell receptor beta chains below were found in one sample sequenced in a study of OX40 agonist ivuxolimab in advanced cancers. Sequenced by immunoSEQ multiplex PCR; TCRdb stores in-frame clones only, minus some. The sample yields roughly 70,000 clones, approximately 80% seen once. The starting material was CD4+ or CD8+ T cells sorted from blood, obtained in a trial of the OX40 agonist ivuxolimab. All receptors derive from an adult with an advanced solid tumor such as melanoma, head and neck, liver or kidney cancer.

Only a few counts were recorded for this clone. This chain uses TRBV4-1 with TRBJ2-5; 10 bases agree with TRBD2. In germline, CDR1 is MGHRA, CDR2 YSYEKL. V gave up 2 bases and J gave up 5 bases; unmatched junction bases: 11. CDR3 length equals 17 residues. CDR3 protein: CASSQLGVAGGSETQYF. In DNA form, the CDR3 reads TGCGCCAGCAGCCAATTGGGAGTAGCGGGAGGTTCGGAGACCCAGTACTTC.

This chain links TRBV2 with TRBJ1-2, with D maybe TRBD1 (5 bases). Germline CDR1 SNHLY, CDR2 FYNNEI. The CDR3 extends over 14 amino acids. V gave up 2 bases and J gave up 3 bases, with 10 bases separating them. The CDR3 DNA sequence: TGTGCCAGCAGTGAACAGGGTACCCACTATGGCTACACCTTC. Translation gives CASSEQGTHYGYTF.

The chain is built from TRBV6-7 and TRBJ1-1; D gene uncertain. TRBV6-7 is recorded as an ORF, its role being uncertain. The CDR3 covers 11 residues. The V and J ends lost 5 bases and 3 bases respectively, with 4 bases between them. CDR3 sequence reads: CASSRDTEAFF. Here the CDR3 DNA reads TGTGCCAGCAGTCGGGACACTGAAGCTTTCTTT.

The V gene is TRBV10-3, the J gene TRBJ2-1, with unresolved D. Trimming took off 4 bases at V and 4 bases at J, with 8 bases between the two ends. The CDR3 extends over 13 amino acids. CDR1 ENHRY and CDR2 SYGVKD come from the germline V gene. The CDR3 here is CAISGPAYNEQFF. For the CDR3, the DNA is TGTGCCATCAGTGGCCCGGCTTACAATGAGCAGTTCTTC.

The chain combines TRBV6-1 with TRBJ1-5; D is unresolved. CDR1 MNHNS and CDR2 SASEGT come from the germline V gene. The CDR3 length is 15 residues. Trimming pared 3 bases from V and 7 bases from J, leaving 16 bases between. This CDR3 is CASSDSFLYRQPQHF. In nucleotides, the CDR3 is TGTGCCAGCAGTGATAGTTTTTTGTATCGGCAGCCCCAGCATTTT.

This chain uses TRBV10-3 with TRBJ2-1; TRBD2 might be the D (6 bases). V lost 3 bases, J lost 0 bases, and 15 bases lay in between. Germline CDR1 is ENHRY and CDR2 is SYGVKD. The CDR3 contains 17 residues. In nucleotides, the CDR3 is TGTGCCATCAGTGAAGGAGCGGCGGGAACCTCCTACAATGAGCAGTTCTTC. Protein product: CAISEGAAGTSYNEQFF.

The chain uses TRBV7-3 and TRBJ2-3, with D possibly being TRBD2 (6 bases). CDR3 length: 16 amino acids. The V gene lost 5 bases and the J gene lost 1 base, with 16 bases spanning the gap. Germline CDR1 reads SGHTA; CDR2 reads FQGTGA. The CDR3 DNA is TGTGCCAGCAGCCCACATAGCGGAGGGGGCACAGATACGCAGTATTTT. Encoded protein: CASSPHSGGGTDTQYF.

This chain joins TRBV15 and TRBJ2-1, with 8 bases identical to TRBD2. Germline V CDR1 and CDR2: LNHNV, YYDKDF (reference sequence). The CDR3 totals 15 residues. V trimming: 1 base; J trimming: 4 bases; junction bases outside the gene matches: 3. CDR3 protein: CATSRGSGVYNEQFF. CDR3 DNA sequence: TGTGCCACCAGCAGAGGTAGCGGGGTGTACAATGAGCAGTTCTTC.

This clone was recorded only once. J is TRBJ2-1 and V is TRBV11-2; weak D call: TRBD1 (6 bases). CDR1 is SGHAT and CDR2 is FQNNGV in the germline V gene. The ends were cut back, 2 bases at V and 4 bases at J, with 15 bases in the middle. This CDR3 is built from 16 residues. CDR3 in amino acids: CASSLRLGGIYNEQFF. The CDR3 DNA reads TGTGCCAGCAGCTTACGGCTAGGGGGTATATACAATGAGCAGTTCTTC.

The chain uses TRBV2 and TRBJ2-3, with unresolved D. CDR3 length: 12 residues. Trimming took 6 bases from V and 2 from J, leaving 6 bases between them. Germline V CDR1 and CDR2: SNHLY, FYNNEI. CDR3 amino acids: CASRTFTDTQYF. The DNA of the CDR3 is TGTGCCAGCAGAACCTTCACAGATACGCAGTATTTT.

J is TRBJ2-7 and V is TRBV11-2; no definite D call. Germline V gene sequence: CDR1 SGHAT, CDR2 FQNNGV. V dropped 3 bases and J dropped 3 bases, with 9 bases sitting between them. The CDR3 is 13 residues long. The CDR3 sequence: CASSFASDYEQYF. The CDR3 region has the DNA TGTGCCAGCAGCTTTGCGTCGGACTACGAGCAGTACTTC.

The chain has TRBV2 and TRBJ2-2; D is perhaps TRBD1 (6 bases). Trimming removed 4 bases from V and 7 bases from J, with 7 bases in between. Per the germline V gene, CDR1 is SNHLY and CDR2 is FYNNEI. CDR3 size: 12 residues. CDR3 protein: CASSGDIGELFF. The CDR3 DNA reads as TGTGCCAGCAGTGGGGACATCGGGGAGCTGTTTTTT.

The chain combines TRBV5-1 with TRBJ2-1; maybe TRBD1 (5 bases). The V gene lost 3 bases and the J gene lost 8 bases, with 15 bases spanning the gap. This CDR3 spans 14 amino acids. The germline CDR1 and CDR2 sequences are SGHRS and YFSETQ. This chain's CDR3 is CASSWQGRVDEQFF. In DNA, the CDR3 is TGCGCCAGCAGCTGGCAGGGTAGGGTCGATGAGCAGTTCTTC.

The chain joins TRBV14 to TRBJ2-3, with 9 bases that match TRBD2. CDR1 is SGHDN, CDR2 FVKESK, per germline. The CDR3 consists of 17 residues. Losses at the gene ends were 2 bases for V and 2 bases for J; bases not matched to a gene: 8. CDR3 sequence reads: CASSQLVTSGITDTQYF. The CDR3 DNA follows: TGTGCCAGCAGCCAATTGGTGACTAGCGGTATCACAGATACGCAGTATTTT. The complete variable domain, with remaining parts taken from reference TRBV14 and TRBJ2-3, reads EAGVTQFPSHSVIEKGQTVTLRCDPISGHDNLYWYRRVMGKEIKFLLHFVKESKQDESGMPNNRFLAERTGGTYSTLKVQPAELEDSGVYFCASSQLVTSGITDTQYFGPGTRLTVL.

This sequence joins TRBV5-1 and TRBJ1-1; D remains ambiguous. The germline V gene has CDR1 SGHRS and CDR2 YFSETQ. The CDR3 consists of 15 residues. Deletions cut 4 bases from V and 4 bases from J, with 17 bases between. Here the CDR3 reads CASSPSDPAGTEAFF. CDR3 nucleotides: TGCGCCAGCAGCCCCTCAGACCCGGCAGGCACTGAAGCTTTCTTT.

The chain joins TRBV5-5 to TRBJ1-2, with D unclear. The CDR3 length is 14 residues. With 0 bases removed from V and 0 bases from J, the gap between germline ends came to 6 bases. Germline-derived CDR1 and CDR2 are SGHKS and YYEKEE (reference sequence). The CDR3 loop reads CASSLGLSNYGYTF. DNA of the CDR3: TGTGCCAGCAGCTTGGGGCTTTCTAACTATGGCTACACCTTC.

The genes are TRBV2 and TRBJ2-1, with 8 bases matching TRBD2. There are 17 residues in the CDR3. Trimming removed 1 base from V and 3 bases from J; junction bases left unmatched: 8. CDR1 and CDR2 from the germline V gene are SNHLY and FYNNEI. DNA of the CDR3: TGTGCCAGCAGTGAAGAAGGAGCGGGGGCCCTCTACAATGAGCAGTTCTTC. Residues: CASSEEGAGALYNEQFF.

V usage is TRBV2 and J usage is TRBJ1-5; D not resolved. CDR3 size: 14 residues. Trimming removed 4 bases from V and 0 bases from J, with 7 bases in between. CDR1 and CDR2 from the germline V gene are SNHLY and FYNNEI. CDR3 amino acids: CASSGTGSNQPQHF. The DNA of the CDR3 is TGTGCCAGCAGTGGAACGGGTAGCAATCAGCCCCAGCATTTT.

The chain is built from TRBV5-4 and TRBJ1-1; D not resolved. V dropped 1 base and J dropped 1 base, with 8 bases sitting between them. Per the germline V gene, CDR1 is SGHNT and CDR2 is YYREEE (reference sequence). CDR3 length: 14 residues. The CDR3 loop is CASSLRLGNTEAFF. The CDR3, as DNA: TGTGCCAGCAGCTTGAGGTTAGGGAACACTGAAGCTTTCTTT.

The chain uses TRBV9 and TRBJ2-7; D gene unclear. The CDR3 totals 12 residues. Trimming removed 3 bases at V and 3 bases at J, with 7 bases between. Germline CDR1 SGDLS, CDR2 YYNGEE. CDR3 coding DNA: TGTGCCAGCAGCGCAGAAGGCTACGAGCAGTACTTC. It yields the protein CASSAEGYEQYF.